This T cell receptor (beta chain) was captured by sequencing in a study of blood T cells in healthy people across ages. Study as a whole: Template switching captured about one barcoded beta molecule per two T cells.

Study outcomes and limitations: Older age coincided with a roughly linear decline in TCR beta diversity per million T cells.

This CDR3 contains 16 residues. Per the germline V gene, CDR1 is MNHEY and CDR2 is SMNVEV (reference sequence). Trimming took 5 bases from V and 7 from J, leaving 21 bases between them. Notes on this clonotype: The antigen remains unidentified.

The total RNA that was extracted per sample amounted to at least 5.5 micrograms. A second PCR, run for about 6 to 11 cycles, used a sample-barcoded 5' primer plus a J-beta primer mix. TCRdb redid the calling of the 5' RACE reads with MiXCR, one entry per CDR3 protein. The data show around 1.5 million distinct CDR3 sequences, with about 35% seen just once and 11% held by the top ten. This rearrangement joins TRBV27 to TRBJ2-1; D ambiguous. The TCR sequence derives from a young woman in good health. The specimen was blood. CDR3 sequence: CASSDRLLTISNEQFF. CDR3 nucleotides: TGTGCCAGCAGTGATCGACTGCTGACGATCTCAAATGAGCAGTTCTTC.